Below are 2 T cell receptor beta chains sequenced from a single sample in a study of OX40 agonist ivuxolimab in advanced cancers. TCRdb's table, derived via immunoSEQ multiplex PCR, lists solely in-frame clones and lacks some. Of about 60,000 clones in the sample, around 80% are singletons; the top ten hold 3% to 3.5%. The sample was CD4+ or CD8+ T cells sorted from blood, taken in a trial of the OX40 agonist ivuxolimab. Source of these receptors: an adult with an advanced solid tumor such as melanoma, head and neck, liver or kidney cancer.

The chain combines TRBV11-2 with TRBJ1-5, with D perhaps matching TRBD1 (5 bases). The CDR3 has 14 amino acids. V shed 0 bases and J shed 8 bases, with 11 bases lying between them. Per germline, CDR1 SGHAT and CDR2 FQNNGV. The CDR3 DNA is TGTGCCAGCAGCTTAGAGGGGGGGATGAAGCCCCAGCATTTT. This gives the protein CASSLEGGMKPQHF. Looking up the rest from reference TRBV11-2 and TRBJ1-5 gives the full variable domain: EAGVAQSPRYKIIEKRQSVAFWCNPISGHATLYWYQQILGQGPKLLIQFQNNGVVDDSQLPKDRFSAERLKGVDSTLKIQPAKLEDSAVYLCASSLEGGMKPQHFGDGTRLSIL.

The genes are TRBV27 and TRBJ1-1, with 7 bases lining up with TRBD1. Per germline, CDR1 MNHEY and CDR2 SMNVEV (reference sequence). With V trimmed by 6 bases and J by 5 bases, 6 bases remained unmatched. The CDR3 contains 13 residues. In DNA, the CDR3 is TGTGCCAGCAGAGAGACAGGGAGAACTGAAGCTTTCTTT. Its translation: CASRETGRTEAFF.